The source of this T cell receptor beta chain is a study of blood T cell repertoires in COVID-19. V dropped 1 base and J dropped 3 bases, with 10 bases sitting between them. The CDR3 has 14 amino acids. The germline V gene encodes CDR1 SGHTA and CDR2 FQGNSA. Generated by immunoSEQ multiplex PCR, the TCRdb table keeps only in-frame clones and is missing some. The sample consists of a few hundred thousand clones, about 90% of them appearing once. The genes are TRBV7-2 and TRBJ2-7, with a weak D call TRBD2 (6 bases). The receptor's source is a man younger than 35 who had recovered from COVID-19. Sample: PBMCs or T cells enriched from blood (not recorded which). CDR3 region: CASSLGGLHYEQYF. CDR3 nucleotide sequence: TGTGCCAGCAGCTTAGGCGGACTACACTACGAGCAGTACTTC.